A selection of T cell receptor beta chains follows, all from one sample in a study of blood T cell repertoires in COVID-19. Some clones are missing from TCRdb's copy, which holds only in-frame ones; the method was immunoSEQ multiplex PCR. This table has about 99,000 clones, about 82% appearing once. The sequenced sample consisted of peripheral blood. These receptors were obtained from a woman aged 55-70 years in a cohort sampled during active or convalescent COVID-19. CDR3s leave out the opening cysteine and the closing phenylalanine or tryptophan.

v_call | cdr3_aa
TRBV27 | ASSYRVSSYEQY
TRBV11-2 | ASSSGMFYGYT
TRBV3-1/TRBV3-2 | ASSQVMAANYGYT
TRBV6-1 | ASSPPGLAGEQY
TRBV12-5 | ASGLVLWGELAKNIQY
TRBV2 | ARGADGSSYNEQF
TRBV6-6 | ASRDSGGRTDTQY
TRBV12-3/TRBV12-4 | ASSPDGPAEQY
TRBV21-1 | ASSRSGLADGNEQF
TRBV14 | ASSQDLTSGISTDTQY
TRBV3-1/TRBV3-2 | ASSHGLAGVGDTQY
TRBV28 | ASSSSGARSPLH
TRBV18 | ASSRQGQAFSGANVLT
TRBV5-1 | ASSLVKAGSSYEQY
TRBV18 | ASSRQGAGELF
TRBV7-9 | ASSLSTETDTQY
TRBV9 | ASSVGPGDGEKLF
TRBV3-1/TRBV3-2 | ASSGSGSVEAF
TRBV18 | ASSPPGRAFYNEQF
TRBV5-1 | ASSSGLATDTQY
TRBV10-1 | ATSDGAYNEQF
TRBV5-6 | ASSVRGTGINQPQH
TRBV2 | ASSGPPTSGEETQY
TRBV7-9 | ASSNSGGSYEQY
TRBV27 | ASSFSILARNEQF
TRBV7-2 | ASSRQGYQPQH
TRBV6-1 | ASSEEESVSFTQY
TRBV4-1 | ASSQVTGLVLTDTQY
TRBV7-2 | ASSLARNTEAF
TRBV28 | ASSTGQYSNQPQH
TRBV9 | ASSVGAGGSSYNEQF
TRBV12-3/TRBV12-4 | ASSLRFGNEQY
TRBV12-3/TRBV12-4 | ASRGTGWDTIY
TRBV4-1 | ASSQEAGPYEQY
TRBV18 | ASSPGLAGVSVDTQY
TRBV5-1 | ASSLGGRETQY
TRBV11-1 | ASSLLPSGFTDTQY
TRBV28 | ASSPQRRSSYEQY
TRBV14 | ASSHLWQNTGELF
TRBV18 | ASSPEGSKNIQY
TRBV30 | AWGGTGRLNYGYT
TRBV7-2 | ASSLLGLQGGSGAF
TRBV9 | ASSVGPGGDGNEQF
TRBV25-1 | ASRRGTGLAGELF
TRBV3-1/TRBV3-2 | ASSQGQGYAGELF
TRBV12-5 | ASGSGTSGKTGELF
TRBV5-1 | ASSLRQGSSPLH
TRBV7-9 | ASSTHRGRNSPLH
TRBV5-1 | ASRRAPSNFEGTGELF
TRBV3-1/TRBV3-2 | ASSSRRTSGPGSRSYNEQF
TRBV30 | AWNREGDTQY
TRBV2 | ASSEATPLSNQPQH
TRBV30 | AWDRQGGTDTQY
TRBV18 | ASSSGQGALNTEAF
TRBV10-3 | AISDDRRRSTSPLH
TRBV10-3 | AIRQGSEQF
TRBV10-2 | ASSGQGGMETQY